The 30 T cell receptor beta chains below were found in one sample sequenced in a study of spatial heterogeneity in lung cancer. One entry per CDR3 protein, called by TCRdb with MiXCR from the 5' RACE reads. The table shows about 87,000 distinct CDR3 sequences, with less than 20% occurring only once. Documented time point: blood at routine non-recurrence follow-up after resection. The sequencing used PBMCs, collected at follow-up. These receptor sequences come from a male donor with early-stage non-small cell lung cancer.

This clonotype was found a few times. The gene calls are TRBV6-2 or TRBV6-3 and TRBJ2-7, with TRBD1 matching over 9 bases. The J segment lost 6 bases and the V segment lost 6 bases, leaving 9 bases of the junction unmatched. Germline assignment: CDR1 MNHEY and CDR2 SVGEGT. The CDR3 has 14 residues. As DNA, the CDR3 is TGTGCCAGCAGAGTCCCGGGACAGGGTTCCGAGCAGTACGTC. Amino acids: CASRVPGQGSEQYV.

This chain uses TRBV10-1 with TRBJ1-3; D may be TRBD1 (5 bases). The CDR3 runs to 16 residues. Trimming cost V 0 bases and J 0 bases, with 9 bases left between them. Germline V gene lookup returns CDR1 WNHNN and CDR2 SYGVQD (reference sequence). CDR3 sequence (DNA): TGCGCCAGCAGTGAGTCCAGGGATACCTCTGGAAACACCATATATTTT. Translated: CASSESRDTSGNTIYF.

V gene TRBV5-4 combines with J gene TRBJ2-1, with 12 bases identical to TRBD2. Per the germline V gene, CDR1 is SGHNT and CDR2 is YYREEE (reference sequence). CDR3 length equals 16 residues. J was trimmed by 5 bases and V by 3 bases; bases with no gene match: 6. CDR3 residues: CASSSTSGSRNNEQFF. The CDR3 coding sequence is TGTGCCAGCAGCTCGACTAGCGGGAGCCGAAACAATGAGCAGTTCTTC.

This clonotype was observed at least ten times. The genes are TRBV6-2 or TRBV6-3 and TRBJ2-2; TRBD1 agrees at 7 bases. CDR1 and CDR2 from the germline V gene are MNHEY and SVGEGT. This CDR3 has 14 residues. The V and J ends lost 8 bases and 1 base, in that order; junction bases with no gene match: 4. In DNA, the CDR3 is TGTGCCAGCGGGGGACAGATGAACACCGGGGAGCTGTTTTTT. Its translation is CASGGQMNTGELFF.

This clonotype showed up many times. The gene calls are TRBV7-2 and TRBJ2-4; unclear D gene. The CDR3 runs 14 residues. V was trimmed by 3 bases and J by 6 bases, leaving 12 bases between them. Looked up from germline, CDR1 is SGHTA and CDR2 is FQGNSA. The CDR3 reads CASSFPASGNIQYF. In DNA form, the CDR3 reads TGTGCCAGCAGCTTCCCAGCCTCGGGAAACATTCAGTACTTC. The full variable domain, in which reference TRBV7-2 and TRBJ2-4 provide the parts outside the CDR3, is GAGVSQSPSNKVTEKGKDVELRCDPISGHTALYWYRQSLGQGLEFLIYFQGNSAPDKSGLPSDRFSAERTGGSVSTLTIQRTQQEDSAVYLCASSFPASGNIQYFGAGTRLSVL.

V and J are TRBV15 and TRBJ2-2, with no clear D. Trimming shortened V by 0 bases and J by 3 bases, and 5 bases separated the two germline ends. This CDR3 is 14 amino acids long. Germline V gene data show CDR1 as LNHNV and CDR2 as YYDKDF (reference sequence). CDR3 sequence reads: CATSRDRHTGELFF. Here the CDR3 DNA reads TGTGCCACCAGCAGAGATAGGCACACCGGGGAGCTGTTTTTT. The full variable domain, in which reference TRBV15 and TRBJ2-2 provide the parts outside the CDR3, is DAMVIQNPRYQVTQFGKPVTLSCSQTLNHNVMYWYQQKSSQAPKLLFHYYDKDFNNEADTPDNFQSRRPNTSFCFLDIRSPGLGDTAMYLCATSRDRHTGELFFGEGSRLTVL.

This sequence joins TRBV29-1 and TRBJ2-2; possibly TRBD2 for D (5 bases). Germline loops: CDR1 SQVTM, CDR2 ANQGSEA. V lost 8 bases, J lost 7 bases, and 11 bases lay in between. The CDR3 spans 11 residues. The CDR3 bases are TGCAGCTTCCGAGGGCGCGGGGAGCTGTTTTTT. Translation: CSFRGRGELFF.

This clonotype has at least ten counts. The chain has TRBV19 and TRBJ2-3; the match to TRBD2 covers 12 bases. Germline V lookup: CDR1 LNHDA, CDR2 SQIVND (reference sequence). This CDR3 is built from 15 residues. V lost 7 bases, J lost 5 bases, and 7 bases stayed unmatched. CDR3 sequence (DNA): TGTGCCAGTAACGCGCTAGCGGGAGGGGAAGATACGCAGTATTTT. Translating gives CASNALAGGEDTQYF.

This sequence joins TRBV20-1 and TRBJ2-2; TRBD2 aligns across 9 bases. The J segment lost 6 bases and the V segment lost 6 bases, leaving 5 bases of the junction unmatched. The germline CDR1 and CDR2 sequences are DFQATT and SNEGSKA (reference sequence). This CDR3 comprises 13 residues. The CDR3 sequence is CSATGTSPGELFF. CDR3 nucleotide sequence: TGCAGTGCCACCGGGACTAGCCCCGGGGAGCTGTTTTTT.

This clonotype was detected only a few times. V and J are TRBV6-4 and TRBJ2-1, with TRBD2 matching over 10 bases. The CDR3 contains 14 residues. The germline CDR1 and CDR2 sequences are MRHNA and SNTAGT. Trimming removed 4 bases from V and 7 bases from J; junction bases left unmatched: 4. CDR3: CASSGSGGRNEQFF. The CDR3 nucleotides are TGTGCCAGCAGTGGTAGCGGGGGGCGTAATGAGCAGTTCTTC.

This clonotype showed up just a few times. The V gene is TRBV29-1, the J gene TRBJ2-3, with TRBD2 matching over 13 bases. This CDR3 comprises 16 residues. Germline V CDR1 and CDR2: SQVTM, ANQGSEA. V gave up 6 bases and J gave up 2 bases; unmatched junction bases: 8. As DNA, the CDR3 is TGCAGCGTGACGGGACTAGCGGGACTCCTCACAGATACGCAGTATTTT. This gives the protein CSVTGLAGLLTDTQYF.

This clonotype was recorded a few times. The chain combines TRBV28 with TRBJ2-3; tentative D call: TRBD2 (6 bases). CDR1 is MDHEN, CDR2 SYDVKM, per germline. CDR3 length: 15 residues. V was trimmed by 3 bases and J by 2 bases, leaving 12 bases between them. In DNA form, the CDR3 reads TGTGCCAGCAGTTTTGGCGGGGCAAACACAGATACGCAGTATTTT. Translation: CASSFGGANTDTQYF.

This clonotype was counted between two and nine times. This chain joins TRBV1 and TRBJ2-3; the table names TRBD2, a call not compared with the DNA. TRBV1 is a listed pseudogene. The CDR3 is made up of 16 amino acids. The CDR3 spells CTSSPPFGSGVDTQYF. Here the CDR3 DNA reads TGCACCAGCAGCCCCCCTTTCGGTAGCGGGGTAGATACGCAGTATTTT.

V usage is TRBV2 and J usage is TRBJ2-7, with 7 bases identical to TRBD2. The V segment lost 3 bases and the J segment 4 bases; nucleotides outside the gene matches: 6. The CDR3 sequence is 14 residues long. Germline CDR1 SNHLY, CDR2 FYNNEI. CDR3 DNA: TGTGCCAGCAGTGATGGGGACTATTCGTACGAGCAGTACTTC. Protein product: CASSDGDYSYEQYF. Full variable domain (remainder filled in from reference TRBV2 and TRBJ2-7): EPEVTQTPSHQVTQMGQEVILRCVPISNHLYFYWYRQILGQKVEFLVSFYNNEISEKSEIFDDQFSVERPDGSNFTLKIRSTKLEDSAMYFCASSDGDYSYEQYFGPGTRLTVT.

This rearrangement joins TRBV7-9 to TRBJ2-2; D is undetermined. CDR1 and CDR2 from the germline V gene are SEHNR and FQNEAQ (reference sequence). The CDR3 totals 16 residues. The germline V and J ends were trimmed by 5 bases and 3 bases, with 16 bases remaining between them. This chain's CDR3 is CASSISMGFYTGELFF. The CDR3 DNA reads TGTGCCAGCAGCATCTCTATGGGTTTTTACACCGGGGAGCTGTTTTTT.

This clonotype has only a few counts. The gene calls are TRBV4-1 and TRBJ2-3, with D uncertain. The CDR3 is 13 amino acids. From germline, CDR1 is MGHRA and CDR2 YSYEKL. The V end was cut by 3 bases, the J end by 13 bases, with 17 bases between. The CDR3 DNA is TGCGCCAGCAGCCAGGCTATAGTTTCCGTAGAGTATTTT. It encodes CASSQAIVSVEYF.

The J gene is TRBJ2-3, the V gene TRBV20-1; the D is unclear. CDR1 DFQATT and CDR2 SNEGSKA come from the germline V gene (reference sequence). V was trimmed by 1 base and J by 1 base, leaving 9 bases between them. The CDR3 contains 14 residues. This CDR3 is CSARVVMRTDTQYF. CDR3 DNA sequence: TGCAGTGCTAGAGTAGTTATGCGCACAGATACGCAGTATTTT.

This chain links TRBV4-2 with TRBJ2-5; TRBD2 might be the D (5 bases). This CDR3 contains 14 residues. Germline assignment: CDR1 LGHNA and CDR2 YNFKEQ. Trimming left V 2 bases short and J 4 bases short, with 11 bases between. The CDR3 is CASSQPTSIETQYF. CDR3 DNA: TGTGCCAGCAGCCAACCCACTAGTATAGAGACCCAGTACTTC.

At least ten counts were recorded for this clonotype. J is TRBJ2-4 and V is TRBV6-5, with D unresolved. From germline, CDR1 is MNHEY and CDR2 SVGAGI. The CDR3 length is 15 residues. The V end lost 6 bases, the J end lost 2 bases, and 14 bases lay between the germline ends. The CDR3 loop is CASSTTTRTKNIQYF. CDR3 bases: TGTGCCAGCAGCACCACGACGCGGACCAAAAACATTCAGTACTTC.

J is TRBJ1-5 and V is TRBV6-1; 8 nucleotides line up with TRBD1. The CDR3 covers 16 residues. Germline V lookup: CDR1 MNHNS, CDR2 SASEGT. Germline trimming cut 1 base from V and 7 bases from J; bases unmatched to any gene: 9. DNA of the CDR3: TGTGCCAGCAGTGAAGGGATCCGGACAGGGTTCCAGCCCCAGCATTTT. This translates into CASSEGIRTGFQPQHF.

The gene calls are TRBV10-3 and TRBJ2-4; a weak D match, TRBD1 (6 bases). This CDR3 contains 16 residues. V lost 2 bases and J lost 1, with 12 bases in between. Per germline, CDR1 ENHRY and CDR2 SYGVKD. CDR3 DNA sequence: TGTGCCATCAGTGAGGGCCAAACAGGGGCCAAAAACATTCAGTACTTC. This translates into CAISEGQTGAKNIQYF.

In its sample, this clonotype was seen a few times. DNA for the CDR3: TGTGCCAGCAGCTGGGCGAGTGGGGAGCAGTTCTTC. It yields the protein CASSWASGEQFF. This rearrangement joins TRBV5-6 to TRBJ2-1; D not certain. Looked up from germline, CDR1 is SGHDT and CDR2 is YYEEEE. V was cut by 3 bases and J by 10 bases, with 11 bases left in between. The CDR3 runs to 12 residues.

The rearrangement joins TRBV25-1 to TRBJ2-3; D is undetermined. The CDR3 contains 15 residues. The V end was cut by 0 bases, the J end by 5 bases, with 12 bases between. The germline CDR1 and CDR2 sequences are MGHDK and SYGVNS. The CDR3 bases are TGTGCCAGCAGTGAATATATAGGACCGCGAGATACGCAGTATTTT. It translates to CASSEYIGPRDTQYF.

This clonotype was counted a few times. V and J are TRBV9 and TRBJ2-3; 7 nucleotides line up with TRBD2. The ends lost 1 base at V and 6 bases at J; junction bases unmatched: 8. Germline-derived CDR1 and CDR2 are SGDLS and YYNGEE. The CDR3 consists of 15 residues. In DNA, the CDR3 is TGTGCCAGCAGCGTATGGGGGAGGGCCGGCGATACGCAGTATTTT. Translation: CASSVWGRAGDTQYF.

The chain recombines TRBV27 with TRBJ2-1; 8 nucleotides agree with TRBD2. V lost 4 bases, J lost 7 bases, and 12 bases stayed unmatched. Germline-derived CDR1 and CDR2 are MNHEY and SMNVEV (reference sequence). The CDR3 sequence is 16 residues long. CDR3 coding DNA: TGTGCCAGCAGTTCCCCCAGCGGGGGCATGCGGAATGAGCAGTTCTTC. Its protein product is CASSSPSGGMRNEQFF.

The table lists this clonotype with a few counts. The chain's CDR3 is CSAPRGGNQETQYF. In nucleotides, the CDR3 is TGCAGTGCCCCTAGAGGGGGGAACCAAGAGACCCAGTACTTC. The chain joins TRBV20-1 to TRBJ2-5, with D perhaps TRBD1 or TRBD2 (6 bases each). Germline-derived CDR1 and CDR2 are DFQATT and SNEGSKA (reference sequence). The CDR3 sequence is 14 residues long. The V gene lost 6 bases and the J gene lost 0 bases, with 14 bases spanning the gap.

The chain links TRBV5-1 to TRBJ2-2, with 8 bases matching TRBD1. Germline trimming cut 4 bases from V and 1 base from J; bases unmatched to any gene: 3. The CDR3 is 15 residues long. In germline, CDR1 is SGHRS, CDR2 YFSETQ. The CDR3 region has the DNA TGCGCCAGCAGCCCGGGACAGGTGAACACCGGGGAGCTGTTTTTT. Translation gives CASSPGQVNTGELFF.

This clonotype was observed a single time. The rearrangement uses TRBV5-1 and TRBJ1-2; D remains ambiguous. V gave up 2 bases and J gave up 0 bases, with 8 bases separating them. This CDR3 is built from 14 residues. CDR1 SGHRS and CDR2 YFSETQ come from the germline V gene. The CDR3 DNA reads as TGCGCCAGCAGCTTCTCGCTAGCTAACTATGGCTACACCTTC. Translated, it gives CASSFSLANYGYTF.

V usage is TRBV20-1 and J usage is TRBJ1-2; D remains ambiguous. Trimming took off 3 bases at V and 5 bases at J, with 10 bases between the two ends. There are 12 residues in the CDR3. The V gene's germline CDR1 is DFQATT and CDR2 SNEGSKA (reference sequence). The CDR3: CSASSPSYGYTF. The CDR3 region has the DNA TGCAGTGCTAGCTCCCCTTCATATGGCTACACCTTC.

This clonotype was recorded many times. V and J are TRBV4-1 and TRBJ1-5, with a tentative D call TRBD1 (6 bases). This CDR3 has 14 residues. Per germline, CDR1 MGHRA and CDR2 YSYEKL. V dropped 5 bases and J dropped 8 bases, with 16 bases sitting between them. The CDR3 bases are TGCGCCAGCAGCGAACAGGAACAGGGAGAGCCCCAGCATTTT. Its protein product is CASSEQEQGEPQHF.